Each of the 5 T cell receptor beta chains below was sequenced from the same sample in a study of preoperative IRX-2 immunotherapy in early breast cancer. Described treatment: preoperative locoregional IRX-2 cytokine immunotherapy. Sequencing was performed with immunoSEQ multiplex PCR; in TCRdb, only in-frame clones are kept and a portion is missing. The sample records under 2,000 clones, approximately 68% being singletons. This specimen consisted of tumor tissue, obtained after IRX-2 immunotherapy. Receptors were obtained from a human donor with breast cancer.

The V gene is TRBV11-3, the J gene TRBJ2-5; 8 positions agree with TRBD2. V dropped 4 bases and J dropped 5; count of bases not matched to a gene: 9. This CDR3 has 15 residues. CDR1 is SGHNT, CDR2 YENEEA, per germline. The CDR3 sequence: CASSWKPGGVETQYF. CDR3 bases: TGTGCCAGCAGCTGGAAGCCCGGGGGGGTGGAGACCCAGTACTTC.

The J gene is TRBJ2-3, the V gene TRBV11-3; D gene unclear. Germline lookup yields CDR1 SGHNT and CDR2 YENEEA. Trimming shortened V by 5 bases and J by 1 base, and 16 bases separated the two germline ends. The CDR3 has 16 residues. The CDR3 here is CASSPMAPSGTDTQYF. Here the CDR3 DNA reads TGTGCCAGCAGCCCAATGGCCCCTTCGGGCACAGATACGCAGTATTTT.

The chain has TRBV19 and TRBJ1-5; the D gene is possibly TRBD1 (6 bases). This CDR3 spans 15 amino acids. CDR1 and CDR2 (germline): LNHDA, SQIVND (reference sequence). The V and J ends lost 0 bases and 6 bases respectively, with 12 bases between them. DNA for the CDR3: TGTGCCAGTAGTATAGACTCTACCAGGGGTCAGCCCCAGCATTTT. Protein: CASSIDSTRGQPQHF.

The rearrangement uses TRBV6-8 and TRBJ1-1, with D unresolved. V was pared by 5 bases and J by 5 bases, with 12 bases between. This CDR3 has 13 residues. CDR1 is MNHGY, CDR2 SAAAGT, per germline. CDR3 in amino acids: CASSNEGYTEAFF. DNA of the CDR3: TGTGCCAGCAGTAACGAGGGATATACTGAAGCTTTCTTT.

V usage is TRBV5-1 and J usage is TRBJ1-4, with D perhaps matching TRBD1 (5 bases). Germline CDR1 SGHRS, CDR2 YFSETQ. Between the trimmed V and J ends, which lost 2 bases and 0 bases, there was a span of 14 bases. The CDR3 contains 17 residues. CDR3 region: CASSFGRQTATNEKLFF. The CDR3 bases are TGCGCCAGCAGCTTCGGTAGACAGACTGCAACTAATGAAAAACTGTTTTTT.